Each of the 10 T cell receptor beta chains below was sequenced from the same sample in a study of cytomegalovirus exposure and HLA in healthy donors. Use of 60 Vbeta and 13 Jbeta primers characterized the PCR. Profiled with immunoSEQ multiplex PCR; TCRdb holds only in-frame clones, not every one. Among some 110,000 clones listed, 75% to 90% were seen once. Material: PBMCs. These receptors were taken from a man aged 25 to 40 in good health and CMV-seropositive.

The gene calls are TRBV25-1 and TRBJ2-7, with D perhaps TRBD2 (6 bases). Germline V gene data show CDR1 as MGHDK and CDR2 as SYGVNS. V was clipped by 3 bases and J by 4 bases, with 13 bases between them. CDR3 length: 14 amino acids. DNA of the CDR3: TGTGCCAGCAGTGATCCGGGAGTCGGTTACGAGCAGTACTTC. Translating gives CASSDPGVGYEQYF.

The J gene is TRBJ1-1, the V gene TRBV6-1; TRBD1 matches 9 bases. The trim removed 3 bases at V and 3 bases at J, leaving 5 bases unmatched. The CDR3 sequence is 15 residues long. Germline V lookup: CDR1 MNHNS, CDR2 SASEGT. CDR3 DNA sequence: TGTGCCAGCAGTGACCAGACAGGGGGTTACACTGAAGCTTTCTTT. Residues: CASSDQTGGYTEAFF.

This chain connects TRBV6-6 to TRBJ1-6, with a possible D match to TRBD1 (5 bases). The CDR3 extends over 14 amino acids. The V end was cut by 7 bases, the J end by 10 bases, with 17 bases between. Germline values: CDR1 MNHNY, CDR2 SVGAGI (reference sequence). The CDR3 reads CASTDLGGGSPLHF. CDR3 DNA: TGTGCCAGCACCGACCTGGGGGGTGGATCACCCCTCCACTTT.

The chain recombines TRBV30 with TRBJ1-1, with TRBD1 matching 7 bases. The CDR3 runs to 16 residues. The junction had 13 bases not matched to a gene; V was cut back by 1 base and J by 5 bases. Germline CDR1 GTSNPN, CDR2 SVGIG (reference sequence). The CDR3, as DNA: TGTGCCTGGAGTGGGATGACAGGGAATAAGGGAACTGAAGCTTTCTTT. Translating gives CAWSGMTGNKGTEAFF.

CDR3 bases: TGCGCCAGCAGCTTGGCCCCGGGAGAGCAGTTCTTC. Protein: CASSLAPGEQFF. The V and J genes are TRBV5-1 and TRBJ2-1; TRBD2 might be the D (5 bases). Per the germline V gene, CDR1 is SGHRS and CDR2 is YFSETQ. The CDR3 runs 12 residues. Between the trimmed V and J ends, which lost 0 bases and 10 bases, there was a span of 8 bases.

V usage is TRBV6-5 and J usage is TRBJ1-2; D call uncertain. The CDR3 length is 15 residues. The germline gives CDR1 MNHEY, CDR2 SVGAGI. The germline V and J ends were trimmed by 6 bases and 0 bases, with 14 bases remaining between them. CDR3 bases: TGTGCCAGCAGCCGCCTATACAGCCCTAACTATGGCTACACCTTC. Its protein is CASSRLYSPNYGYTF.

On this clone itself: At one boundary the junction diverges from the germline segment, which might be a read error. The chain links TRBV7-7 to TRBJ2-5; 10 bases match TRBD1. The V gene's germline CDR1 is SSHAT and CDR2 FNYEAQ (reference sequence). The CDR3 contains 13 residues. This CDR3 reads CASSDRGLETQYF. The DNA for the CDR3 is TGTGCTAGCAGCGACAGGGGGCTGGAGACCCAGTACTTC.

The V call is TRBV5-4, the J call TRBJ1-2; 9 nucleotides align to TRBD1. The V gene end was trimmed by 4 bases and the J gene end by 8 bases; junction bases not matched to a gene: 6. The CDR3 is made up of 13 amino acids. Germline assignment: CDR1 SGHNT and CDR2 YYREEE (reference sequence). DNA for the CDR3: TGTGCCAGCAGCCTACAGGGGGCGGAAGGCTACACCTTC. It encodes CASSLQGAEGYTF. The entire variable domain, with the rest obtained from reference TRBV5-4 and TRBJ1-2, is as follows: ETGVTQSPTHLIKTRGQQVTLRCSSQSGHNTVSWYQQALGQGPQFIFQYYREEENGRGNFPPRFSGLQFPNYSSELNVNALELDDSALYLCASSLQGAEGYTFGSGTRLTVV.

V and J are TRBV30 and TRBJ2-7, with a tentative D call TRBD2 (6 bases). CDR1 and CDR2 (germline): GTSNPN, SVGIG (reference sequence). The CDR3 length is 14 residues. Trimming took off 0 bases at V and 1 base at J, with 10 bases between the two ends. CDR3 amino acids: CAWSVIAESYEQYF. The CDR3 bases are TGTGCCTGGAGTGTCATAGCGGAGTCCTACGAGCAGTACTTC.

The CDR3 DNA follows: TGTGCCAGCAGCTCCGTCACAGATACGCAGTATTTT. Translated: CASSSVTDTQYF. The rearrangement uses TRBV5-6 and TRBJ2-3, with D uncertain. This CDR3 has 12 residues. Germline CDR1 reads SGHDT; CDR2 reads YYEEEE. Between the trimmed V and J ends, which lost 3 bases and 2 bases, there was a span of 4 bases. Drawing the rest from reference TRBV5-6 and TRBJ2-3, the complete variable domain is DAGVTQSPTHLIKTRGQQVTLRCSPKSGHDTVSWYQQALGQGPQFIFQYYEEEERQRGNFPDRFSGHQFPNYSSELNVNALLLGDSALYLCASSSVTDTQYFGPGTRLTVL.